Sequencing of this T cell receptor (beta chain) was carried out in a study of cytomegalovirus exposure and HLA in healthy donors. A note on this clone: Germline and junction disagree at one end, which may indicate a read error.

The PCR made use of 60 Vbeta and 13 Jbeta primers. Here immunoSEQ multiplex PCR was the method, and the copy in TCRdb shows in-frame clones only, minus some. Here the sample spans 66,000 or so clones, around 90% being singletons. This receptor was obtained from a young man in good health and CMV-seropositive. The sample taken for sequencing was PBMCs.

This CDR3 reads CASSFPGLAAVF. DNA for the CDR3: TGTGCCAGCAGCTTTCCGGGACTAGCGGCCGTCTTC. V gene TRBV7-2 combines with J gene TRBJ2-1; 11 bases line up with TRBD2. The CDR3 covers 12 residues. Germline values: CDR1 SGHTA, CDR2 FQGNSA.